These T cell receptor beta chains were read from a single sample in a study of blood T cells in healthy people across ages. TCRdb analysed the 5' RACE reads with MiXCR anew, one entry per CDR3 protein. The table shows around 600,000 distinct CDR3 sequences, with 40% to 55% occurring only once. Material for sequencing was blood. Receptors originate from an elderly man in good health. Each CDR3 is given with its conserved first and last residue. A D gene is named only where the DNA matches it firmly. Clone sizes are given selectively: once, few, many, or a class where the clone is expanded.

v_call,j_call,clone_size,d_call,cdr3_aa,cdr3_nt
TRBV12-3/TRBV12-4,TRBJ1-4,NA,NA,CASSFSPGAEKLFF,TGTGCCAGCAGTTTTTCCCCGGGGGCTGAAAAACTGTTTTTT
TRBV6-2/TRBV6-3,TRBJ2-7,few,NA,CASSYRGTSEQYF,TGTGCCAGCAGTTACCGAGGTACGAGCGAGCAGTACTTC
TRBV5-5,TRBJ1-2,few,NA,CASSSNGGNYGYTF,TGTGCCAGCAGCTCGAACGGGGGAAACTATGGCTACACCTTC
TRBV5-1,TRBJ2-5,NA,NA,CASSVEIQGGTQYF,TGCGCCAGCAGCGTGGAAATACAGGGTGGGACCCAGTACTTC
TRBV25-1,TRBJ2-1,NA,TRBD1,CASTITKGQTYNEQFF,TGTGCCAGCACTATCACTAAGGGACAGACGTACAATGAGCAGTTCTTC
TRBV6-2/TRBV6-3,TRBJ2-5,NA,TRBD1,CASSYSPGQGQETQYF,TGTGCCAGCAGTTACTCTCCGGGACAGGGCCAAGAGACCCAGTACTTC
TRBV9,TRBJ2-1,NA,NA,CASSAATGGGVEQFF,TGTGCCAGCAGCGCGGCTACCGGAGGCGGAGTTGAGCAGTTCTTC
TRBV4-3,TRBJ2-7,NA,NA,CASSRGHASSYEQYF,TGCGCCAGCAGCCGGGGACACGCCAGCTCCTACGAGCAGTACTTC
TRBV12-3/TRBV12-4,TRBJ2-1,NA,NA,CANDDEGGGEQFF,TGTGCCAACGACGACGAAGGGGGGGGTGAGCAGTTCTTC
TRBV5-1,TRBJ1-1,NA,NA,CASSFASRARGTEAFF,TGCGCCAGCAGCTTTGCGTCGAGGGCGCGGGGCACTGAAGCTTTCTTT
TRBV7-9,TRBJ1-1,many,NA,CASSLSGNTEAFF,TGTGCCAGCAGCTTATCCGGGAACACTGAAGCTTTCTTT
TRBV20-1,TRBJ2-1,few,NA,CSAPDRTYNEQFF,TGCAGTGCCCCGGATCGAACCTACAATGAGCAGTTCTTC
TRBV7-9,TRBJ2-1,many,NA,CASSSYGRGDYNEQFF,TGTGCCAGCAGCTCATACGGTCGCGGGGACTACAATGAGCAGTTCTTC
TRBV20-1,TRBJ2-7,NA,NA,CSAQRRREYF,TGCAGTGCCCAGAGAAGGAGGGAGTACTTC